This T cell receptor (beta chain) was retrieved from a study of shared clonotypes between healthy human individuals. Some clones are missing from TCRdb's copy, which holds only in-frame ones; the method was immunoSEQ multiplex PCR. The sample has a few million clones, 85% to 95% seen once. The specimen sequenced was naive CD4+ T cells sorted from blood. The subset was: CD45RA+ positively selected. The source of this sequence is a man younger than 35 in good health.

The CDR3 region has the DNA TGTGCCAGCAGCTTAATCAGTAGCACAGATACGCAGTATTTT. Its protein product is CASSLISSTDTQYF. The chain has TRBV11-2 and TRBJ2-3; no clear D. The ends were cut back, 2 bases at V and 0 bases at J, with 6 bases in the middle. The CDR3 extends over 14 amino acids. Germline loops: CDR1 SGHAT, CDR2 FQNNGV. The full variable domain, with the rest looked up from reference TRBV11-2 and TRBJ2-3, is EAGVAQSPRYKIIEKRQSVAFWCNPISGHATLYWYQQILGQGPKLLIQFQNNGVVDDSQLPKDRFSAERLKGVDSTLKIQPAKLEDSAVYLCASSLISSTDTQYFGPGTRLTVL.